This is a list of T cell receptor beta chains from one sample in a study of T cell responses to AZD1222 COVID-19 vaccine. Data came from immunoSEQ multiplex PCR; TCRdb stores just in-frame clones and leaves some out. The sample consists of 200,000 or so clones, around 94% of them appearing once. The sequences come from peripheral blood, collected on day 0 of AZD1222 vaccination. The receptor source for this set is an adult in good health. The CDR3 runs from the conserved cysteine through the conserved F or W. Clone size is stated in some rows and not others, as once, few, many or a class when expanded.

clone size	J gene	CDR3 length	V gene	CDR3 protein
NA	TRBJ1-1	14	TRBV10-3	CAISNTGKNTEAFF
NA	TRBJ1-1	13	TRBV5-4	CASSSAEDIISFF
once	TRBJ2-2	15	TRBV11-2	CASSFSGSIPGELFF
NA	TRBJ2-2	15	TRBV9	CASSGEGRRAGELFF
NA	TRBJ2-3	15	TRBV21-1	CASSNRQGQPDTQYF
NA	TRBJ2-7	17	TRBV7-2	CASSLVALPGQNYEQYF
NA	TRBJ1-5	14	TRBV19	CASSMDGGNQPQHF
NA	TRBJ2-5	15	TRBV14	CASSLNVWGQETQYF
NA	TRBJ1-4	14	TRBV6-5	CASRSDRGGEKLFF
NA	TRBJ2-6	12	TRBV6-5	CASSFTGGVLTF
NA	TRBJ1-6	14	TRBV18	CASSQAIYNSPLHF
NA	TRBJ2-5	16	TRBV4-1	CASSHNRLRGGGTQYF
NA	TRBJ2-6	17	TRBV16	CASSQYQGRTGANVPTF
NA	TRBJ2-1	12	TRBV30	CAWGDSRYEQFF
NA	TRBJ1-5	15	TRBV7-9	CASSSAGDSNQPQHF
NA	TRBJ1-2	13	TRBV3-1/TRBV3-2	CASSQETSYGYTF
NA	TRBJ2-2	13	TRBV6-1	CASSWENTGELFF
NA	TRBJ2-1	14	TRBV2	CASWASASYNEQFF
NA	TRBJ1-6	14	TRBV19	CASSTGQQNSPLHF
NA	TRBJ2-2	15	TRBV6-2/TRBV6-3	CASSYSTLPTGELFF
NA	TRBJ1-1	14	TRBV4-1	CASSQVDMNTEAFF
NA	TRBJ1-2	15	TRBV11-2	CASSSLQGANYGYTF